This T cell receptor beta chain derives from a study of somatic mutations in cytotoxic T cells in rheumatoid arthritis. Study-level information: The authors flow-sorted some V beta antibody-stained T-cell populations at nearly 100% purity, including V beta1+ cells that they sequenced for TCRB.

In the case of this clone: Its antigen remains unidentified.

Study-level points and caveats: The authors did not adjust the slight TRBV07 underrepresentation in rheumatoid arthritis patients for multiple comparisons.

Germline V gene lookup returns CDR1 LNHDA and CDR2 SQIVND (reference sequence). V trimming: 4 bases; J trimming: 0 bases; junction bases outside the gene matches: 9. The CDR3 sequence is 17 residues long. Sequencing was performed with immunoSEQ multiplex PCR; in TCRdb, only in-frame clones are kept and a portion is missing. Of thousands of clones listed, about four fifths are singletons. Flow cytometry served to check the purity of CD4+ and CD8+ cells, which were isolated by positive magnetic bead selection. The sample taken for sequencing was CD8+ T cells sorted from blood. The TCR originated in a man aged 40-49 years with rheumatoid arthritis. This chain links TRBV19 with TRBJ2-3; 8 bases fit TRBD1. The CDR3 protein is CASSTRTGTYSTDTQYF. The DNA of the CDR3 is TGTGCCAGTAGTACACGGACAGGGACGTATAGCACAGATACGCAGTATTTT.